A single sample gave rise to the 13 T cell receptor beta chains below, sequenced in a study of blood T cells in healthy people across ages. Primed by a sample-barcoded 5' primer and a J-beta primer mix, a second PCR proceeded for 7 to 11 cycles. TCRdb passed the 5' RACE reads through MiXCR, listing each CDR3 protein once. The sample has hundreds of thousands of distinct CDR3 sequences, around 38% seen once. The sample comprised blood. Receptors were obtained from an elderly man in good health.

The genes are TRBV4-3 and TRBJ1-2; TRBD1 is a possible D gene (6 bases). CDR1 is LGHNA and CDR2 is YSLEER in the germline V gene. This CDR3 has 16 amino acids. The V end lost 0 bases, the J end lost 4 bases, and 15 bases lay between the germline ends. CDR3 amino acids: CASSQESAGAGYGYTF. In DNA form, the CDR3 reads TGCGCCAGCAGCCAAGAAAGTGCAGGGGCGGGCTATGGCTACACCTTC.

J is TRBJ1-2 and V is TRBV2, with D unresolved. The CDR3 is 13 amino acids. Germline V gives CDR1 SNHLY, CDR2 FYNNEI. Trimming left V 7 bases short and J 1 base short, with 10 bases between. CDR3 region: CASKNGFNYGYTF. The DNA for the CDR3 is TGTGCCAGCAAGAATGGGTTTAACTATGGCTACACCTTC.

V usage is TRBV30 and J usage is TRBJ2-5; TRBD2 aligns across 9 bases. Trimming removed 1 base from V and 1 base from J; junction bases left unmatched: 7. From germline, CDR1 is GTSNPN and CDR2 SVGIG (reference sequence). This CDR3 spans 16 amino acids. For the CDR3, the DNA is TGTGCCTGGAGTGGGGGGACTAGCAGGGGCCAAGAGACCCAGTACTTC. This gives the protein CAWSGGTSRGQETQYF.

Worth noting for this clonotype: A read error may explain this, as a much larger clone is one base away. No conserved phenylalanine or tryptophan ends this CDR3, so it is likely a read error. The chain recombines TRBV29-1 with TRBJ2-7, with a weak D call TRBD2 (6 bases). Germline V gene data show CDR1 as SQVTM and CDR2 as ANQGSEA. The CDR3 loop spans 11 amino acids. The V end was cut by 4 bases, the J end by 3 bases, with 7 bases between. CDR3 amino acids: CSVGGVYEQYL. For the CDR3, the DNA is TGCAGCGTTGGGGGGGTCTACGAGCAGTACTTA.

The rearrangement joins TRBV5-6 to TRBJ2-2, with TRBD1 matching over 9 bases. Germline V lookup: CDR1 SGHDT, CDR2 YYEEEE. Germline trimming cut 3 bases from V and 7 bases from J; bases unmatched to any gene: 7. The CDR3 has 15 amino acids. For the CDR3, the DNA is TGTGCCAGCAGCTGCTGGGACAGGGAGAACGGGGAGCTGTTTTTT. Protein: CASSCWDRENGELFF.

This clonotype was found a few times. The chain is built from TRBV6-5 and TRBJ2-7, with D hard to call. Germline CDR1 and CDR2: MNHEY and SVGAGI. The CDR3 has 14 amino acids. The germline V and J ends were trimmed by 2 bases and 0 bases, with 8 bases remaining between them. The CDR3: CASSYGRASYEQYF. DNA of the CDR3: TGTGCCAGCAGTTACGGGCGAGCCTCCTACGAGCAGTACTTC.

This clonotype was observed a few times. The rearrangement uses TRBV2 and TRBJ2-7; weak D call: TRBD2 (5 bases). V was pared by 4 bases and J by 4 bases, with 17 bases between. Germline loops: CDR1 SNHLY, CDR2 FYNNEI. This CDR3 comprises 15 residues. The CDR3 DNA is TGTGCCAGCAGTGGGTTGACGCCCCCGGGGTACGAGCAGTACTTC. As protein: CASSGLTPPGYEQYF.

This clonotype occurred once. This sequence joins TRBV10-3 and TRBJ2-5, with 8 positions matching TRBD2. The J call may be faulty, since TRBJ2-7 better matches the DNA end. Germline V gene data show CDR1 as ENHRY and CDR2 as SYGVKD. This CDR3 contains 14 residues. DNA of the CDR3: TGTGCCATCAGTGACGGGACTAGTACTTACGAGCAGTACTTC. It is translated as CAISDGTSTYEQYF.

The chain combines TRBV7-2 with TRBJ2-1; D perhaps matches TRBD1 (6 bases). The CDR3 sequence is 17 residues long. V lost 1 base to trimming and J lost 8 bases, with 21 bases between them. Germline V lookup: CDR1 SGHTA, CDR2 FQGNSA. The CDR3 reads CASSLEIRGQGYDEQFF. The CDR3 bases are TGTGCCAGCAGCTTAGAAATTAGGGGTCAGGGGTACGATGAGCAGTTCTTC.

As concerns this clonotype: A much larger clone lies one base from this, so it may be a read error. The genes are TRBV5-1 and TRBJ2-7, with TRBD2 as a possible D gene (6 bases). CDR1 is SGHRS and CDR2 is YFSETQ in the germline V gene. Trimming shortened V by 0 bases and J by 4 bases, and 17 bases separated the two germline ends. The CDR3 spans 16 residues. The CDR3 coding sequence is TGCGCCAGCAGCTTGGACGATGGGCAGGGAGGTTACGAGCAGTACTTC. This codes for CASSLDDGQGGYEQYF.

The chain is built from TRBV30 and TRBJ2-1; D call uncertain. The CDR3 totals 13 residues. CDR1 GTSNPN and CDR2 SVGIG come from the germline V gene (reference sequence). V dropped 7 bases and J dropped 13 bases, with 23 bases sitting between them. The CDR3 nucleotides are TGTGCCTACCTCTTATGGAGCCAAGAGACCCAGTTCTTC. Its protein is CAYLLWSQETQFF.

This chain links TRBV5-1 with TRBJ2-5; tentatively, D is TRBD1 (6 bases). This CDR3 has 15 residues. The V gene's germline CDR1 is SGHRS and CDR2 YFSETQ. V was pared by 0 bases and J by 5 bases, with 14 bases between. The CDR3 DNA follows: TGCGCCAGCAGCTTGGAAGCAGGGGCGGTGGAGACCCAGTACTTC. This translates into CASSLEAGAVETQYF.

This clonotype was picked up a small number of times. J is TRBJ2-4 and V is TRBV28, with D perhaps TRBD1 or TRBD2 (5 bases each). The CDR3 is made up of 15 amino acids. Germline loops: CDR1 MDHEN, CDR2 SYDVKM. V lost 5 bases and J lost 1, with 12 bases in between. CDR3 bases: TGTGCCAGCAGTCCCCAATGGGGGGCCAAAAACATTCAGTACTTC. This sequence encodes CASSPQWGAKNIQYF.